The present entry profiles one T cell receptor beta chain with its context. Generated by immunoSEQ multiplex PCR, the TCRdb table keeps only in-frame clones and is missing some. The sample shows under 300,000 clones, approximately 89% of them seen only once. The data are from a study of blood T cell repertoires in COVID-19. As for the study in general: The United States, Italy and Spain provided the acute and convalescent COVID-19 samples.

Sequencing was performed on PBMCs or T cells enriched from blood (not recorded which). The source is a woman aged 40-49 years who had been exposed to COVID-19.

The CDR3 region is CATSDRPAGGADTQYF. CDR3 in DNA: TGTGCCACCAGTGACCGTCCGGCGGGAGGGGCAGATACGCAGTATTTT. The rearrangement links TRBV24-1 to TRBJ2-3; 9 nucleotides align to TRBD2. Germline assignment: CDR1 KGHDR and CDR2 SFDVKD. Trimming took 4 bases from V and 4 from J; bases not matched to a gene: 8. CDR3 length: 16 amino acids.